This T cell receptor (beta chain) was recovered during a study of T cell changes during pregnancy in multiple sclerosis. The method was immunoSEQ multiplex PCR; TCRdb's version includes in-frame clones alone and lacks a portion of them. Of more than 9,500 clones listed, approximately 84% were seen once; the top ten hold about 11%. This receptor was obtained from a female donor in good health, enrolled as a control in a pregnancy study. Specimen: CD8+ T cells from peripheral blood mononuclear cells, collected after pregnancy.

CDR3 in amino acids: CASSPGTSGTDTQYF. In DNA, the CDR3 is TGTGCCAGCAGCCCCGGGACTAGCGGGACAGATACGCAGTATTTT. The chain uses TRBV6-4 and TRBJ2-3, with 12 bases that match TRBD2. The CDR3 loop spans 15 amino acids. Per the germline V gene, CDR1 is MRHNA and CDR2 is SNTAGT. The ends lost 6 bases at V and 3 bases at J; junction bases unmatched: 4.